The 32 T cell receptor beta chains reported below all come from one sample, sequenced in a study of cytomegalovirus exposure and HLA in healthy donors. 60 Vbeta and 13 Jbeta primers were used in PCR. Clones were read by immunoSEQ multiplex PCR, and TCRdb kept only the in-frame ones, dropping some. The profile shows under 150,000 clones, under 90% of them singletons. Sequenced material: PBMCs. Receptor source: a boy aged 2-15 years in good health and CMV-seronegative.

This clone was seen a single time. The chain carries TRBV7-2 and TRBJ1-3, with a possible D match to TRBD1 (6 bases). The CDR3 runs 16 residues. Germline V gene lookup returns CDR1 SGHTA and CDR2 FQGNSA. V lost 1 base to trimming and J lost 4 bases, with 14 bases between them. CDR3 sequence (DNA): TGTGCCAGCAGCTTAGACAGGGATGTCCTCGGAAACACCATATATTTT. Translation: CASSLDRDVLGNTIYF.

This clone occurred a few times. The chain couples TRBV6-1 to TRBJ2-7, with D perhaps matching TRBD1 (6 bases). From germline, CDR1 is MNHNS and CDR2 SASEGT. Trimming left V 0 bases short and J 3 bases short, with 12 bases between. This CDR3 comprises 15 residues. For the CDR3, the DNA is TGTGCCAGCAGTGAAGCGACAGGAATGAGCTACGAGCAGTACTTC. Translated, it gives CASSEATGMSYEQYF.

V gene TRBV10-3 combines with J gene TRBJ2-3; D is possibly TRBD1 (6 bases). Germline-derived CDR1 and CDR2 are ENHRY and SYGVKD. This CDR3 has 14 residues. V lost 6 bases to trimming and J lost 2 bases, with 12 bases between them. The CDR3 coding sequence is TGTGCCATCAGGTCAGGGGAGATCACAGATACGCAGTATTTT. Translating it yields CAIRSGEITDTQYF.

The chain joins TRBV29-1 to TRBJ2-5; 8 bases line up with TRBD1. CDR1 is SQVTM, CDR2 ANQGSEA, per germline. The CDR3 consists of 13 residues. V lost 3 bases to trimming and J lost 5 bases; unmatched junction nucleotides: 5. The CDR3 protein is CSVDRGRLETQYF. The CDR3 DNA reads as TGCAGCGTTGACAGGGGGCGACTCGAGACCCAGTACTTC.

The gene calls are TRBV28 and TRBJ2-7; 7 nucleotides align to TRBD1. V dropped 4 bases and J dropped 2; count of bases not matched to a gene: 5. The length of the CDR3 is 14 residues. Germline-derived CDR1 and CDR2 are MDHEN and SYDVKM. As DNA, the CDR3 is TGTGCCAGCAGTTCGCCCGACAGGGCCTACGAGCAGTACTTC. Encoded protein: CASSSPDRAYEQYF.

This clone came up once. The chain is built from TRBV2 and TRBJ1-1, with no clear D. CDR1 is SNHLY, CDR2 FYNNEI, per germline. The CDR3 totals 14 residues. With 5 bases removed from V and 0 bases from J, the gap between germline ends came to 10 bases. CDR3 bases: TGTGCCAGCAGTATAGGAGTACTGAACACTGAAGCTTTCTTT. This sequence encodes CASSIGVLNTEAFF. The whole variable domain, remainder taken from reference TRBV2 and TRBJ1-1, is EPEVTQTPSHQVTQMGQEVILRCVPISNHLYFYWYRQILGQKVEFLVSFYNNEISEKSEIFDDQFSVERPDGSNFTLKIRSTKLEDSAMYFCASSIGVLNTEAFFGQGTRLTVV.

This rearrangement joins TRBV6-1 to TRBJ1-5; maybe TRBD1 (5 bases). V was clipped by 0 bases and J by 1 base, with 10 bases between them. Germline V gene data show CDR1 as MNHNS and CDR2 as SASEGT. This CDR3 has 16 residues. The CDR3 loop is CASSEAGRVSNQPQHF. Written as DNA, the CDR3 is TGTGCCAGCAGTGAAGCAGGCAGGGTGAGCAATCAGCCCCAGCATTTT.

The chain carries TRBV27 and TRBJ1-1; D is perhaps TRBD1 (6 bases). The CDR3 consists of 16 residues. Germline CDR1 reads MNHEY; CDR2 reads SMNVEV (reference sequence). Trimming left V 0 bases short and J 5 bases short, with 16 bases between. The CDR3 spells CASSLSGTQSLTEAFF. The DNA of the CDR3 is TGTGCCAGCAGTTTATCCGGGACACAAAGCCTTACTGAAGCTTTCTTT.

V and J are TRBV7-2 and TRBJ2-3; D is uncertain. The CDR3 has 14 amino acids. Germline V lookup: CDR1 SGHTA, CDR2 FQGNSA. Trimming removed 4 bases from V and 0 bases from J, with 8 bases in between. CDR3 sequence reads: CASSSTFSTDTQYF. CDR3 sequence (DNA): TGTGCCAGCAGCTCTACGTTCAGCACAGATACGCAGTATTTT.

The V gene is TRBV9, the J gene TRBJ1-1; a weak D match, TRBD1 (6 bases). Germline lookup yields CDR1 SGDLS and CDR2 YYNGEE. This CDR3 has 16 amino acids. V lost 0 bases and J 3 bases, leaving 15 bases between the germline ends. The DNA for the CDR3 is TGTGCCAGCAGCGTAGCGGGGGGGGCTCCGGACACTGAAGCTTTCTTT. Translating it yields CASSVAGGAPDTEAFF.

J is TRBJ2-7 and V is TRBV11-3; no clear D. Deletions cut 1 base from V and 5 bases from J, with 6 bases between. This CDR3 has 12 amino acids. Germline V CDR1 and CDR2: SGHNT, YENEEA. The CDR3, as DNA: TGTGCCAGCAGCTTAGTGTCTAACGAGCAGTACTTC. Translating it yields CASSLVSNEQYF.

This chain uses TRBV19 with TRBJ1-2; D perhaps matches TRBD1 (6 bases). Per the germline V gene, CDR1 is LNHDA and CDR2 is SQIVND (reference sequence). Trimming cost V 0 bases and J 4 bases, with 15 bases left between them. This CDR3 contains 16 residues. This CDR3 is CASSIDRDRLLYGYTF. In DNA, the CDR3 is TGTGCCAGTAGTATAGATCGAGACAGGCTCCTCTATGGCTACACCTTC.

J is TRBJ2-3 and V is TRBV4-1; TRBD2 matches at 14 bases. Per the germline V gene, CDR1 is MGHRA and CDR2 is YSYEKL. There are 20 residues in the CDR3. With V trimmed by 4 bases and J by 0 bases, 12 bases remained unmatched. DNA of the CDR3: TGCGCCAGCAGCCCAGAGCGACTAGCGGGGGGGCGGAGTAGCACAGATACGCAGTATTTT. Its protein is CASSPERLAGGRSSTDTQYF.

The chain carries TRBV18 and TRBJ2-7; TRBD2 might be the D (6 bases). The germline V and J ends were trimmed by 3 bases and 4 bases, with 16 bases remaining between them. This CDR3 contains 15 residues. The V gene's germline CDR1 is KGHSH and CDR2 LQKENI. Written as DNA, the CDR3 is TGTGCCAGCTCACCTGGGATAGGGGCGGGGTACGAGCAGTACTTC. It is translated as CASSPGIGAGYEQYF.

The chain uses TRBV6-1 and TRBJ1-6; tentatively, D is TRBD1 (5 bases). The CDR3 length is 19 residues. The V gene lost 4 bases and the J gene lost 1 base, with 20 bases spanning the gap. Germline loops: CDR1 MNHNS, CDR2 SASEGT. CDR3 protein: CASSGRQSQVRSYNSPLHF. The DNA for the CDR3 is TGTGCCAGCAGTGGCAGACAGTCCCAAGTAAGGTCCTATAATTCACCCCTCCACTTT.

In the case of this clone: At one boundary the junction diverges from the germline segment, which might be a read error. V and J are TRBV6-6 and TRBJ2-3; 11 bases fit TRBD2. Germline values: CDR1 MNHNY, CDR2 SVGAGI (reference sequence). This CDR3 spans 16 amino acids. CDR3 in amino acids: CASSSRTSGRTGTQYF. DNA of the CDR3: TGTGCCAGCAGTTCCCGTACTAGCGGGAGAACAGGTACGCAGTATTTT.

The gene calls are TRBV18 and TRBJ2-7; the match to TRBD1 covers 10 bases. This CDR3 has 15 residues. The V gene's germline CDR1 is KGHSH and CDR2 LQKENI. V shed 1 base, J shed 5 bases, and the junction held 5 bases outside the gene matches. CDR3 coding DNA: TGTGCCAGCTCACCACTACCCGGGACAGGGGACGAGCAGTACTTC. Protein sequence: CASSPLPGTGDEQYF.

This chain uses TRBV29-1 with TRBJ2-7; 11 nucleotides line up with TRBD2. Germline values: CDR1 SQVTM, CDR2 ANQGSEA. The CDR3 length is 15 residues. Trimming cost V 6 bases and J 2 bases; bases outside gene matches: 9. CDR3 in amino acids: CSVLGTSGGTYEQYF. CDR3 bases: TGCAGCGTACTCGGGACTAGCGGCGGAACCTACGAGCAGTACTTC.

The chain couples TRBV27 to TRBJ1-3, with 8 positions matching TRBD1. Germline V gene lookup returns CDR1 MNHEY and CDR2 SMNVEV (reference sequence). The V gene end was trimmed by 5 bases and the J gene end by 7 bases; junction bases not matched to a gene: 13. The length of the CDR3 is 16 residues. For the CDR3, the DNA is TGTGCCAGCAGTCCTTCGGGGACAGGTCTGACGAACACCATATATTTT. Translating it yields CASSPSGTGLTNTIYF.

CDR3 protein: CASSPSPGNTIYF. CDR3 nucleotide sequence: TGTGCCAGCAGCCCGAGTCCCGGAAACACCATATATTTT. The J gene is TRBJ1-3, the V gene TRBV7-9; D ambiguous. CDR3 length: 13 residues. Germline V gene data show CDR1 as SEHNR and CDR2 as FQNEAQ (reference sequence). V gave up 5 bases and J gave up 4 bases, with 9 bases separating them.

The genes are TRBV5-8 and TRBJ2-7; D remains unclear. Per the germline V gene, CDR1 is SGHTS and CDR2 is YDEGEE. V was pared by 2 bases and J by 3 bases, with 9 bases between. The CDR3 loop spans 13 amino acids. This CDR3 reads CASSLSSGYEQYF. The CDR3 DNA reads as TGTGCCAGCAGCTTATCTTCAGGCTACGAGCAGTACTTC.

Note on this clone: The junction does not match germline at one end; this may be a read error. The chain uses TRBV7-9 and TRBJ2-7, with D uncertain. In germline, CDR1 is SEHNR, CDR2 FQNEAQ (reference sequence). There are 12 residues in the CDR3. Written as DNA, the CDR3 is TGTTCCAGCAGCTTTTTATCGTACGAGCAGTACTTC. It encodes CSSSFLSYEQYF.

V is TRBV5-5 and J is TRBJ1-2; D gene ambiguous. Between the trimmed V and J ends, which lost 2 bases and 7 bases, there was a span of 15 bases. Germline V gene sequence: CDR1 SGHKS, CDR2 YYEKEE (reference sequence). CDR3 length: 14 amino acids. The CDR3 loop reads CASSFPEPRGGYTF. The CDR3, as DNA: TGTGCCAGCAGCTTCCCCGAGCCCCGGGGTGGCTACACCTTC.

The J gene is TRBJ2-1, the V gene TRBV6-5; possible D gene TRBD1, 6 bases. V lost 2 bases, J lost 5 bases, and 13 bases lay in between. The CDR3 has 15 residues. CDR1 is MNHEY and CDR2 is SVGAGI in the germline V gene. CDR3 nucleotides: TGTGCCAGCAGTTACGATGCCAGGGACAACAATGAGCAGTTCTTC. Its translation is CASSYDARDNNEQFF.

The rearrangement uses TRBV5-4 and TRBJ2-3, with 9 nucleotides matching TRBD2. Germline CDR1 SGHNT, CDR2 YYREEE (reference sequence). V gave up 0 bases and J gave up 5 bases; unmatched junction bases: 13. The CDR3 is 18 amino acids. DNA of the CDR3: TGTGCCAGCAGCTTGGATCCAGCGGGTAGCGGGGGTATAGATACGCAGTATTTT. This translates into CASSLDPAGSGGIDTQYF.

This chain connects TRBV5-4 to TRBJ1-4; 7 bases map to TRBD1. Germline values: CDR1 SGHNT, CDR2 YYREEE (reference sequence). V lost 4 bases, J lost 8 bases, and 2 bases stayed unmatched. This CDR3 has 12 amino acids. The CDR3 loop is CASSRDREKLFF. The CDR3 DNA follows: TGTGCCAGCAGCCGGGACAGAGAAAAACTGTTTTTT. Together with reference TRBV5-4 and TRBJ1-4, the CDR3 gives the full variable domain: ETGVTQSPTHLIKTRGQQVTLRCSSQSGHNTVSWYQQALGQGPQFIFQYYREEENGRGNFPPRFSGLQFPNYSSELNVNALELDDSALYLCASSRDREKLFFGSGTQLSVL.

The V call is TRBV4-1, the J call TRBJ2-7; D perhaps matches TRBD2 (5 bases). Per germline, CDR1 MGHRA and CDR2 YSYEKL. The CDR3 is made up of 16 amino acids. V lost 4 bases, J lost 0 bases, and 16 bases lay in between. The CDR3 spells CASSLLPGSSSYEQYF. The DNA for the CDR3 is TGCGCCAGCAGCCTCTTGCCGGGATCCAGCTCCTACGAGCAGTACTTC.

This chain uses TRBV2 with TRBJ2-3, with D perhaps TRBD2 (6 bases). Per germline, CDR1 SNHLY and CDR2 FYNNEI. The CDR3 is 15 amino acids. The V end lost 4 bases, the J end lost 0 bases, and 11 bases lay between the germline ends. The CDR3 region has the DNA TGTGCCAGCAGTGTGGAGGGAACCAGCACAGATACGCAGTATTTT. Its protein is CASSVEGTSTDTQYF.

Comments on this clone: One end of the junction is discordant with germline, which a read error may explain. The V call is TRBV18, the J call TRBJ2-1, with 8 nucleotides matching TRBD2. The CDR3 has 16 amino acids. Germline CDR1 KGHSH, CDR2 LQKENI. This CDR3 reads CASSPQRERPNNEQLF. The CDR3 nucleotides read TGTGCCAGCTCACCACAGCGGGAGCGACCCAACAATGAGCAGCTCTTC.

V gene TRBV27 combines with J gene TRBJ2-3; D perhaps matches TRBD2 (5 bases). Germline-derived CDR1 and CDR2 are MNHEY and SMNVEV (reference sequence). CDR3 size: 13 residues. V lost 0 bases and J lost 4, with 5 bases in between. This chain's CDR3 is CASSLSRADTQYF. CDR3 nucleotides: TGTGCCAGCAGTTTATCGAGGGCAGATACGCAGTATTTT.

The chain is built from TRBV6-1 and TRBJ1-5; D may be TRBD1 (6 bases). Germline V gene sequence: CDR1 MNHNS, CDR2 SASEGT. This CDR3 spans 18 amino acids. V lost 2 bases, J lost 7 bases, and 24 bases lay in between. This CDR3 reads CASSESWSGGARAQPQHF. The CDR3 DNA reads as TGTGCCAGCAGTGAATCCTGGTCGGGGGGCGCGCGGGCCCAGCCCCAGCATTTT.

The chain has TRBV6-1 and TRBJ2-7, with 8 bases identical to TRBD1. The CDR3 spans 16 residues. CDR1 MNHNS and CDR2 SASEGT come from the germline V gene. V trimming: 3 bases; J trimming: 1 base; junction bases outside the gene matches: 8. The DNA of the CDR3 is TGTGCCAGCAGTGAGACGCTTAGGACAGGGTCCTACGAGCAGTACTTC. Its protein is CASSETLRTGSYEQYF.